The T cell receptor (beta chain) under discussion was sequenced for a study of CD8+ T cells in alopecia areata. Following extraction, RNA underwent reverse transcription to cDNA, which served as the sequencing template. Measured with immunoSEQ multiplex PCR; TCRdb has only the in-frame clones, and not every one. The sample records 110,000 or so clones, 45% to 65% being singletons. Study findings and constraints: Mice showed clearer TCR sharing than patients did, a gap that was possibly HLA-related.

There are 15 residues in the CDR3. With V trimmed by 4 bases and J by 4 bases, 8 bases remained unmatched. CDR1 is SGHRS, CDR2 YFSETQ, per germline. Noted treatment: oral pan-JAK inhibitor, 5-10 mg twice daily. Turning to this clone: Its antigen is still unknown.

The gene calls are TRBV5-1 and TRBJ2-1; the match to TRBD1 covers 7 bases. This specimen was CD4+ T cells sorted from blood, taken at week 24, from a patient treated with tofacitinib. The clonotype originates from a human donor with alopecia areata. The DNA for the CDR3 is TGCGCCAGCAGCAACGCCCCGGGACAGTACAATGAGCAGTTCTTC. It yields the protein CASSNAPGQYNEQFF.